This T cell receptor beta chain appears in the sequencing data of a study of OX40 agonist ivuxolimab in advanced cancers. Study observations and caveats: Doses of 0.1 to 3.0 mg/kg were accompanied by clonal expansion of CD4+ and CD8+ blood T cells by week 6.

This clone showed up just a few times. As yet, its antigen is unknown. Germline lookup yields CDR1 SEHNR and CDR2 FQNEAQ (reference sequence). V was pared by 5 bases and J by 15 bases, with 11 bases between. The CDR3 runs 10 residues. Enrollment shut out patients with autoimmune disease history or systemic immunosuppression. Peripheral blood came from all dose cohorts at three timepoints. Profiling relied on immunoSEQ multiplex PCR, and the TCRdb table lists in-frame clones only, not all of them. The data contain 70,000 to 75,000 clones, around 86% of them singletons. The sequencing used CD4+ or CD8+ T cells sorted from blood, collected in a trial of the OX40 agonist ivuxolimab. This TCR was recovered from an adult with an advanced solid tumor such as melanoma, head and neck, liver or kidney cancer. The rearrangement uses TRBV7-9 and TRBJ1-3; TRBD1 might be the D (6 bases). This CDR3 reads CASSRTVPYF. The CDR3 DNA sequence: TGTGCCAGCAGCCGGACAGTTCCATATTTT.